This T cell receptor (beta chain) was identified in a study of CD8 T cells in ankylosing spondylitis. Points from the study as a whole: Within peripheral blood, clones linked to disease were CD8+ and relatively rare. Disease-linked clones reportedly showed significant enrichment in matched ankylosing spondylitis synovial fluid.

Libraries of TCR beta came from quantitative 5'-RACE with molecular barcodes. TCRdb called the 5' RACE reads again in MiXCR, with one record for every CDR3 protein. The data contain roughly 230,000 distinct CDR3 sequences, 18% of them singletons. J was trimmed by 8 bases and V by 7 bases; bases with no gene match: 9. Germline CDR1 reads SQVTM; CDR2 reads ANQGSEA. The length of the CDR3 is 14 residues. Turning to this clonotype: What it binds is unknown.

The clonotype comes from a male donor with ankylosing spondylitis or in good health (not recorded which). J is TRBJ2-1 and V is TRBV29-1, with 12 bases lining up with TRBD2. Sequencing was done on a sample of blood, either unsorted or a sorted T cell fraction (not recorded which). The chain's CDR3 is CSGAPLAGGYEQFF. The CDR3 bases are TGCAGCGGCGCTCCACTAGCGGGAGGCTATGAGCAGTTCTTC.